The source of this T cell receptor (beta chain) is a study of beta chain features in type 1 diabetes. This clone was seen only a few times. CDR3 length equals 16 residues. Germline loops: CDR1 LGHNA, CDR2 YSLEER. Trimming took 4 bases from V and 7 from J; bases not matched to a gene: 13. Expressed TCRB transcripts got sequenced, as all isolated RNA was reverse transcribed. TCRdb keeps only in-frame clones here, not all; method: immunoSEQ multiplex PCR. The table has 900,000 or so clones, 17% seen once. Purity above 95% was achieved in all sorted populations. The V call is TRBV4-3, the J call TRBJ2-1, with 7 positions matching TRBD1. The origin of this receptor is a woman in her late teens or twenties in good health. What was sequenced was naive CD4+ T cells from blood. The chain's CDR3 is CASSPLGPGGWNEQFF. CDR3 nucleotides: TGCGCCAGCAGCCCGCTGGGACCAGGGGGTTGGAATGAGCAGTTCTTC.